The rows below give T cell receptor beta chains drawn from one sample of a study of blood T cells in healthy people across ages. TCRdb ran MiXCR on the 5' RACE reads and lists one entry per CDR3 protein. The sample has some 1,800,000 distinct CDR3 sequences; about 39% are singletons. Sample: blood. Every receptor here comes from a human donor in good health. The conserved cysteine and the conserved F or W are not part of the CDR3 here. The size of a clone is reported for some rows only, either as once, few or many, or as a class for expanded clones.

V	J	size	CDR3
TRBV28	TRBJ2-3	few	ASSHNDRGRTDTQY
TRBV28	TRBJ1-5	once	ASSLSRGQGNQPQH
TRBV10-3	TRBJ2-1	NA	AISERGARYNEQF
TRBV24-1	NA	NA	ATSGPHRDLYQETQY
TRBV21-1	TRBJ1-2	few	ASSKVKVDGYT
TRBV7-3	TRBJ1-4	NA	ASSPQAGEKLF
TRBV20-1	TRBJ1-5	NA	SADLTVDSNQPQH
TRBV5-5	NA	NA	ASSLDDGGETQY
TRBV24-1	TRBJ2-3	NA	ATRDSWGGDTQY
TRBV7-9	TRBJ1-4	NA	ASSLIGESLF
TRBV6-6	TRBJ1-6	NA	ASSYSGKHNSPLH
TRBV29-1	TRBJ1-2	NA	SAGQGAEYGYT
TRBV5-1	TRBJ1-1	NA	ASSLQDQSTEAF
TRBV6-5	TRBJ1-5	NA	ASSYFSRGTNQPQH
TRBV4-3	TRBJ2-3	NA	ASSQALVSDTQY
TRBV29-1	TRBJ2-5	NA	SVRRGEETQY
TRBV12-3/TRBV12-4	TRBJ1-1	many	ASSPPGGHGAVAF
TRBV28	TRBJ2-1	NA	ASVSGIYNEQF
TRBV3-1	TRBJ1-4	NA	ASSQGIPWGGRF
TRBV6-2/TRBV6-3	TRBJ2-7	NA	ASSGMDILSYEQY
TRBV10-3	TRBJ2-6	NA	AIKDSRSGANVLT
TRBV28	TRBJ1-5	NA	ASTSGGKPQH
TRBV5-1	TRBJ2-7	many	ASSFDRNSYEQY
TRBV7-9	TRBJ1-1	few	ASSLSLGTEAF
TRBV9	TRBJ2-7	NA	ASSALDRGQYEQY
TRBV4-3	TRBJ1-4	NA	ASSQDLFRASGEKLF
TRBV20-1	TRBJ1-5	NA	SASGRVLFQPQH
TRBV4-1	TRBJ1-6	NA	ASSQDPQDRSGSPLH
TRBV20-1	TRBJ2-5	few	TPGIQETQY
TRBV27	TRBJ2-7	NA	ASSWGQGDDEQY
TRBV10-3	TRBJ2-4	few	ATGTSGGRRDIQY
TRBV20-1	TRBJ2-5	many	SARRLAGGPGREETQY
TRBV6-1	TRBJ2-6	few	ASSPGQGGSGANVLT
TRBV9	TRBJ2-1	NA	ASSVDKRESWREQF
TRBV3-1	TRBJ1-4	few	ASSQGGGFNEKLF
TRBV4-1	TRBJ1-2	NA	ASSQGRRGYDYGYT
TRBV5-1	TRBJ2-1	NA	ASSQGTPPVSNEQF
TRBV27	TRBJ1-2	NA	ASSLAAPEGENYGYT
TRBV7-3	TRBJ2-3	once	ASSPGLAEEKDTQY
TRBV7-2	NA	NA	ASSAQASYEQY
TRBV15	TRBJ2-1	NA	ATSRDRPNEQF
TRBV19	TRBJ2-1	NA	ASTPGQGPYNEQF
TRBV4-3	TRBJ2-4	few	ASSQVPGRGIQY
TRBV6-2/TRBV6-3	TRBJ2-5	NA	ASRYGAAHEAQY
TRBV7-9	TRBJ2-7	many	ASSSGVDEQY
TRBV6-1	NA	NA	ASTMDRGRIHEQY
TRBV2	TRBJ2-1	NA	ASRTGFVAYSEQF
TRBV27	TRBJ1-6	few	ASSSLPTGGNSPLH
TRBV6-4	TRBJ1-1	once	ANPTAF
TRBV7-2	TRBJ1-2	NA	ASSLGTSIGYGYT
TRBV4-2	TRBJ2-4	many	ASSQSTGVQNIQY
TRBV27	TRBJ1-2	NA	ASSPSRRGSGYT
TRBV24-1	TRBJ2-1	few	ATSVPGLAVNEQF
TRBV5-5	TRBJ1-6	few	ASSLSRHANSPLH
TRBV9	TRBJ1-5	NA	AKDLGPPAQH
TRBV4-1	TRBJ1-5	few	ASSQDGRGGDQPQH
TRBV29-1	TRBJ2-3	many	SVETSGGTDTQY